This T cell receptor (beta chain) was sequenced for a study of T-cell memory formation after mild COVID-19. Study findings and constraints: Second-wave clones peaking on day 37 lacked confirmed SARS-CoV-2 specificity. Certain responding clones were present in pre-infection memory, suggesting participation of cross-reactive memory. Chiefly within CM and EM were the contracting CD4+ clones; CD8+ ones were within EMRA.

As for this clonotype: Its antigen is undetermined.

TCRdb re-derived calls from the 5' RACE reads in MiXCR, one entry per CDR3 protein. The data show approximately 100,000 distinct CDR3 sequences, roughly an eighth seen once. CDR3 length: 12 amino acids. Germline-derived CDR1 and CDR2 are KGHDR and SFDVKD. V gave up 4 bases and J gave up 3 bases, with 5 bases separating them. This clonotype was sampled from an adult woman who had mild COVID-19 (a few samples of this study predate the infection). Cell type and time point are not known. The chain is built from TRBV24-1 and TRBJ1-1; D is perhaps TRBD1 (5 bases). Sequencing input: PBMCs or a T cell subset sorted from them (not recorded which). The CDR3 DNA follows: TGTGCCACCAGTGAGGGGGACACTGAAGCTTTCTTT. Its protein product is CATSEGDTEAFF.